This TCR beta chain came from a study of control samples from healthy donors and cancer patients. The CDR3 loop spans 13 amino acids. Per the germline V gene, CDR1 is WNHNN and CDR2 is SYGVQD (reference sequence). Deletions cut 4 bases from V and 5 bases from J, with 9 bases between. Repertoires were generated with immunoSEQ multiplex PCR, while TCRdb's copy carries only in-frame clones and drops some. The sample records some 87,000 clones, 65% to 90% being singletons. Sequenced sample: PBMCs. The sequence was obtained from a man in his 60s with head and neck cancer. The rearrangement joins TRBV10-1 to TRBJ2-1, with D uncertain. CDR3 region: CASSAGLHNEQFF. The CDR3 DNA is TGCGCCAGCAGTGCGGGTCTCCACAATGAGCAGTTCTTC.